Listed below are T cell receptor beta chains from one sample, sequenced in a study of T cells expressing NK-cell markers. TCRdb derives one entry per CDR3 protein from the 5' RACE reads, leaving out DNA. Its table lists some 300,000 distinct CDR3 sequences. Sequenced sample: blood T cells: a sorted CD56 or NKG2C T cell subset, CD4+ or CD8+ T cells, or bulk PBMC T cells (not recorded which). Receptors originate from a man between 18 and 29 years old in good health. Each CDR3 is given with its conserved first and last residue.

j_call | v_call | cdr3_length | cdr3_aa
TRBJ2-6 | TRBV5-1 | 16 | CASSPLETGGANVLTF
TRBJ2-3 | TRBV20-1 | 16 | CSARDSSGRATDTQYF
TRBJ2-7 | TRBV5-1 | 14 | CASSPGTGGNEQYF
TRBJ2-2 | TRBV20-1 | 16 | CSAGVPGQTNTGELFF
TRBJ2-5 | TRBV5-1 | 15 | CASSVTSGIQETQYF
TRBJ2-5 | TRBV20-1 | 17 | CSARDFAPLAGMETQYF
TRBJ2-7 | TRBV20-1 | 13 | CSARRDMAYEQYF
TRBJ2-2 | TRBV7-3 | 14 | CASSSLPNTGELFF
TRBJ2-7 | TRBV20-1 | 14 | CSASLVAHSYEQYF
TRBJ2-5 | TRBV11-2 | 15 | CASSLDRRLQETQYF
TRBJ2-1 | TRBV20-1 | 16 | CSARLDNTFSYNEQFF
TRBJ2-2 | TRBV4-2 | 15 | CASSPVAGVPGELFF
TRBJ1-5 | TRBV7-9 | 13 | CASSLQGYQPQHF
TRBJ2-1 | TRBV6-6 | 13 | CASSPGGNNEQFF
TRBJ2-5 | TRBV6-2/TRBV6-3 | 14 | CASSLDRVVETQYF
TRBJ2-1 | TRBV12-3/TRBV12-4 | 16 | CASSLKGTRVHVEQFF
TRBJ1-2 | TRBV5-4 | 16 | CASSLVGGSANYGYTF
TRBJ2-2 | TRBV5-1 | 19 | CASSPLGLAESWDTGELFF
TRBJ2-1 | TRBV29-1 | 14 | CSVDGGRTFNEQFF
TRBJ1-2 | TRBV24-1 | 13 | CATSDGKYYGYTF